This T cell receptor (beta chain) was captured by sequencing in a study of shared clonotypes between healthy human individuals. The CDR3 covers 14 residues. Germline CDR1 reads SGHAT; CDR2 reads FQNNGV. With 4 bases clipped from V and 4 bases from J, the junction kept 7 bases outside the gene matches. To note about this clone: The antigen remains undetermined.

Study-wide results and caveats: Memory subsets generally showed lower estimated richness than naive subsets. Although depth was large, rarefaction showed that sequencing of the sorted subsets was incomplete.

Researchers divided each subset's genomic DNA evenly across several immunoSEQ plates. Clones were read by immunoSEQ multiplex PCR, and TCRdb kept only the in-frame ones, dropping some. This repertoire shows under 700,000 clones, approximately 95% found once; its top ten account for approximately 0.11%. Terminally differentiated effector memory CD45RA+ cells were left out of the naive CD8 fraction, which was CD45RO-negative and positively selected for CCR7. All participating donors were Caucasian adults from Nashville, Tennessee. The sample was naive CD8+ T cells sorted from blood. This TCR was sampled from a young woman in good health. The chain couples TRBV11-2 to TRBJ2-7, with 7 bases matching TRBD1. CDR3 DNA: TGTGCCAGCAGCTCAGGGGGTATTATTTACGAGCAGTACTTC. This encodes CASSSGGIIYEQYF.